This T cell receptor beta chain appears in the sequencing data of a study of cytomegalovirus exposure and HLA in healthy donors (dated by TCRdb to the late 2010s). With regard to the full study: According to a later analysis, one platform produced both the roughly 130 validation repertoires and the 666 repertoires of the first cohort. The aim of the study was to test whether cataloging public T cell receptors could identify signatures of past pathogen exposure. Along with the approximately 700-subject first cohort, a separate validation cohort of over a hundred different subjects was used. The study combined high-throughput TCR immunosequencing, statistical association of individual TCRs with disease status, and machine learning to predict cytomegalovirus infection status.

Paper-wide results and their limitations: In both the original and validation cohorts, the classifier was reported to diagnose cytomegalovirus status with high specificity and sensitivity. A few of the identified cytomegalovirus-associated TCR beta chains were confirmed in vitro to be specific for cytomegalovirus antigens. The study listed 164 TCR beta chains as associated with cytomegalovirus. A later analysis had no HLA typing for the validation cohort, so co-occurrence there was scored across all 120 repertoires. A later analysis found that TCRs clustered in the first cohort also tended to co-occur in the approximately 120 validation repertoires, with 94% of cluster scores above 0. The authors suggested that the approach could potentially be extended to other disease states and immunological phenotypes. Across donors, most TCR sequences were observed very rarely, whereas some public TCRs were present in many individuals.

The cysteine opens and the phenylalanine closes a CDR3 of 13 amino acids. Only the CDR3 portion is preserved as DNA: 39 bases, with reading frame beginning at the first base. CDR1 and CDR2, looked up from the germline V gene, are SGHAT and FQNNGV. Trimming removed 4 bases from V and 3 bases from J, leaving 9 bases between the germline ends. To prepare the library, the immunoSEQ multiplex PCR assay was applied. The study's own analysis went as follows. A statistical classification framework was built for diagnosing cytomegalovirus status from the catalog of TCR beta chain sequences. TCRdb's version of the immuneACCESS table is confined to in-frame rearrangements and falls short of the full clone set. An unresolved V gene accounts for under half of the shortfall where checked; the remainder is of unknown origin. D and trimming come from the DNA, and the V and J calls and clone size come from that table. This sample holds more than 100,000 clones; 88% were observed only once. Of the sample, about 1.4% is held by the ten largest clones.

Donors formed part of the validation cohort, which comprised over a hundred subjects and was distinct from the first cohort of over 500 subjects. This clone was recorded a few times. The antigen it recognizes is unknown. No much larger clone is present one base from it, and per-base qualities are unavailable. The receptor's source is a man aged 25 to 40 in good health and CMV-seronegative. The specimen was PBMCs. This chain is built from TRBV11-2 and TRBJ2-5; D gene: possibly TRBD2, on 6 matching bases. The DNA sequence is as follows: TGTGCCAGCAGCTGGACTATCGAAGAGACCCAGTACTTC. This translates into CASSWTIEETQYF. The CDR3 plus the reference TRBV11-2 and TRBJ2-5 genes for the other parts give the full variable domain: EAGVAQSPRYKIIEKRQSVAFWCNPISGHATLYWYQQILGQGPKLLIQFQNNGVVDDSQLPKDRFSAERLKGVDSTLKIQPAKLEDSAVYLCASSWTIEETQYFGPGTRLLVL.